A single sample gave rise to the 21 T cell receptor beta chains below, sequenced in a study of cytomegalovirus exposure and HLA in healthy donors. In the PCR, 60 Vbeta and 13 Jbeta primers were used. Produced via immunoSEQ multiplex PCR; TCRdb's table is partial and in-frame only. The sample lists under 200,000 clones, roughly 80% occurring once. The sequencing sample was made of PBMCs. The receptor source for this set is a woman aged 45-65 years in good health and CMV-seronegative.

The gene calls are TRBV19 and TRBJ2-7; TRBD1 aligns across 8 bases. With 0 bases clipped from V and 2 bases from J, the junction kept 6 bases outside the gene matches. The CDR3 spans 16 residues. Germline CDR1 reads LNHDA; CDR2 reads SQIVND (reference sequence). CDR3 DNA sequence: TGTGCCAGTAGTATAGATCTGGCAGGGGGCACCTACGAGCAGTACTTC. Encoded protein: CASSIDLAGGTYEQYF. The variable domain in full, with the rest retrieved from reference TRBV19 and TRBJ2-7, is DGGITQSPKYLFRKEGQNVTLSCEQNLNHDAMYWYRQDPGQGLRLIYYSQIVNDFQKGDIAEGYSVSREKKESFPLTVTSAQKNPTAFYLCASSIDLAGGTYEQYFGPGTRLTVT.

This chain uses TRBV5-1 with TRBJ2-5, with 10 nucleotides matching TRBD1. Germline V gene sequence: CDR1 SGHRS, CDR2 YFSETQ. This CDR3 is 15 amino acids long. V dropped 4 bases and J dropped 5; count of bases not matched to a gene: 8. This CDR3 is CASSAVTGGFETQYF. In nucleotides, the CDR3 is TGCGCCAGCAGCGCGGTGACAGGGGGCTTTGAGACCCAGTACTTC. Drawing the rest from reference TRBV5-1 and TRBJ2-5, the complete variable domain is KAGVTQTPRYLIKTRGQQVTLSCSPISGHRSVSWYQQTPGQGLQFLFEYFSETQRNKGNFPGRFSGRQFSNSRSEMNVSTLELGDSALYLCASSAVTGGFETQYFGPGTRLLVL.

The chain recombines TRBV4-1 with TRBJ2-1; 7 bases fit TRBD2. The junction had 18 bases not matched to a gene; V was cut back by 3 bases and J by 7 bases. In germline, CDR1 is MGHRA, CDR2 YSYEKL. CDR3 length equals 18 residues. The CDR3 nucleotides read TGCGCCAGCAGCCATCCTAAAACCGGGACTACACTACTAAATGAGCAGTTCTTC. Translation gives CASSHPKTGTTLLNEQFF.

This chain links TRBV28 with TRBJ1-1, with TRBD1 identical over 7 bases. V shed 5 bases, J shed 4 bases, and the junction held 7 bases outside the gene matches. The germline V gene has CDR1 MDHEN and CDR2 SYDVKM. The CDR3 runs 14 residues. CDR3 in amino acids: CASSDSNRGTEAFF. Here the CDR3 DNA reads TGTGCCAGCAGTGACTCGAACAGGGGCACTGAAGCTTTCTTT.

This chain joins TRBV7-2 and TRBJ2-3; weak D call: TRBD1 (5 bases). CDR3 length: 15 amino acids. From germline, CDR1 is SGHTA and CDR2 FQGNSA. The V and J ends lost 5 bases and 2 bases respectively, with 14 bases between them. CDR3 region: CASSSQGSPTDTQYF. The CDR3 coding sequence is TGTGCCAGCAGCAGCCAGGGTTCCCCCACAGATACGCAGTATTTT.

This sequence joins TRBV28 and TRBJ1-5, with 8 positions matching TRBD1. V gave up 5 bases and J gave up 7 bases; unmatched junction bases: 13. The CDR3 consists of 16 residues. The germline gives CDR1 MDHEN, CDR2 SYDVKM. DNA of the CDR3: TGTGCCAGCAGTCCATCAGGGGGCGGCGGGATACAGCCCCAGCATTTT. Translated, it gives CASSPSGGGGIQPQHF.

This clone was recorded once. The gene calls are TRBV13 and TRBJ2-7, with a possible D match to TRBD1 (6 bases). Germline CDR1 and CDR2: PRHDT and FYEKMQ (reference sequence). CDR3 size: 15 residues. Trimming removed 3 bases from V and 2 bases from J, with 14 bases in between. Written as DNA, the CDR3 is TGTGCCAGCAGCTTGACAGGCTACCTTACCTACGAGCAGTACTTC. It yields the protein CASSLTGYLTYEQYF.

The chain links TRBV12-5 to TRBJ2-1; TRBD2 matches at 11 bases. The J segment lost 6 bases and the V segment lost 7 bases, leaving 14 bases of the junction unmatched. The CDR3 contains 17 residues. Germline lookup yields CDR1 LGHNT and CDR2 FRNRAP. CDR3 coding DNA: TGTGCTAGTGCCCCGACAGGTGGCCTAGCGGGAGGCAATGAGCAGTTCTTC. Its protein is CASAPTGGLAGGNEQFF.

This sequence joins TRBV27 and TRBJ1-2; D is undetermined. CDR1 is MNHEY and CDR2 is SMNVEV in the germline V gene (reference sequence). The CDR3 covers 14 residues. With 2 bases removed from V and 8 bases from J, the gap between germline ends came to 15 bases. CDR3 protein: CASSLIVREGGYTF. CDR3 DNA: TGTGCCAGCAGTTTAATCGTCCGGGAGGGCGGCTACACCTTC.

The chain combines TRBV6-6 with TRBJ1-4; unclear D gene. The ends were cut back, 5 bases at V and 11 bases at J, with 12 bases in the middle. Germline V gives CDR1 MNHNY, CDR2 SVGAGI (reference sequence). CDR3 length equals 12 residues. CDR3 coding DNA: TGTGCCAGCAGTCCCCAATTCGGGAAACTGTTTTTT. Amino acid sequence: CASSPQFGKLFF.

The chain uses TRBV7-2 and TRBJ2-7, with unresolved D. Trimming removed 5 bases at V and 6 bases at J, with 8 bases between. The CDR3 contains 11 residues. Germline-derived CDR1 and CDR2 are SGHTA and FQGNSA. The CDR3 here is CASSQKLEQYF. CDR3 bases: TGTGCCAGCAGCCAAAAACTCGAGCAGTACTTC.

V and J are TRBV7-9 and TRBJ2-1; TRBD2 might be the D (5 bases). The length of the CDR3 is 14 residues. Germline CDR1 reads SEHNR; CDR2 reads FQNEAQ (reference sequence). V was cut by 0 bases and J by 8 bases, with 11 bases left in between. The CDR3 nucleotides are TGTGCCAGCAGCTTAGCGTGGGCGGAGGATGAGCAGTTCTTC. As protein: CASSLAWAEDEQFF.

About this clone itself: The junction and the germline gene differ at one end; a read error may be behind it. The V gene is TRBV28, the J gene TRBJ1-2; 7 bases match TRBD1. Germline-derived CDR1 and CDR2 are MDHEN and SYDVKM. The CDR3 totals 14 residues. The CDR3 here is CASRNRGANHGYTF. The CDR3 region has the DNA TGTGCCAGCAGGAACAGGGGAGCTAACCATGGCTACACCTTC.

The V call is TRBV18, the J call TRBJ2-7, with D tentatively TRBD2 (7 bases). The CDR3 is 14 residues long. Looked up from germline, CDR1 is KGHSH and CDR2 is LQKENI. V gave up 3 bases and J gave up 3 bases, with 12 bases separating them. CDR3 coding DNA: TGTGCCAGCTCACCGGGAGGGGGGAACTACGAGCAGTACTTC. It translates to CASSPGGGNYEQYF. Using reference TRBV18 and TRBJ2-7 for the parts outside the CDR3, the full variable domain is NAGVMQNPRHLVRRRGQEARLRCSPMKGHSHVYWYRQLPEEGLKFMVYLQKENIIDESGMPKERFSAEFPKEGPSILRIQQVVRGDSAAYFCASSPGGGNYEQYFGPGTRLTVT.

The gene calls are TRBV18 and TRBJ1-5; 7 nucleotides line up with TRBD1. V shed 2 bases and J 5 bases; nucleotides not matched to a gene: 3. The CDR3 loop spans 14 amino acids. Germline assignment: CDR1 KGHSH and CDR2 LQKENI. CDR3 sequence (DNA): TGTGCCAGCTCACCAACAGGGGCCGATCAGCCCCAGCATTTT. The encoded protein is CASSPTGADQPQHF.

This clone was seen a handful of times. The rearrangement links TRBV29-1 to TRBJ1-2; no definite D call. The germline V and J ends were trimmed by 4 bases and 4 bases, with 16 bases remaining between them. Germline values: CDR1 SQVTM, CDR2 ANQGSEA. The CDR3 totals 14 residues. CDR3 sequence reads: CSVGGAGIGYGYTF. The CDR3 region has the DNA TGCAGCGTTGGTGGTGCAGGTATCGGCTATGGCTACACCTTC.

The gene calls are TRBV7-9 and TRBJ1-1; tentatively, D is TRBD1 (5 bases). Germline-derived CDR1 and CDR2 are SEHNR and FQNEAQ (reference sequence). The CDR3 contains 15 residues. V was cut by 5 bases and J by 1 base, with 14 bases left in between. The CDR3: CASSPTERGNTEAFF. For the CDR3, the DNA is TGTGCCAGCAGCCCGACAGAGAGAGGGAACACTGAAGCTTTCTTT.

The chain couples TRBV28 to TRBJ1-5; D gene ambiguous. The V end was cut by 10 bases, the J end by 0 bases, with 10 bases between. The CDR3 runs 13 residues. Germline-derived CDR1 and CDR2 are MDHEN and SYDVKM. The CDR3 is CATREYSNQPQHF. The CDR3 coding sequence is TGTGCCACCCGGGAGTATAGCAATCAGCCCCAGCATTTT. Full variable domain (rest looked up from reference TRBV28 and TRBJ1-5): DVKVTQSSRYLVKRTGEKVFLECVQDMDHENMFWYRQDPGLGLRLIYFSYDVKMKEKGDIPEGYSVSREKKERFSLILESASTNQTSMYLCATREYSNQPQHFGDGTRLSIL.

In its sample, this clone was seen a few times. The chain couples TRBV7-2 to TRBJ2-3; TRBD2 matches at 7 bases. The CDR3 is 15 residues long. J was trimmed by 5 bases and V by 5 bases; bases with no gene match: 10. From germline, CDR1 is SGHTA and CDR2 FQGNSA. The CDR3 spells CASSPRRGEGDTQYF. DNA of the CDR3: TGTGCCAGCAGCCCTCGACGGGGGGAAGGAGATACGCAGTATTTT.

The chain links TRBV6-4 to TRBJ2-1; the D is unclear. Between the trimmed V and J ends, which lost 4 bases and 4 bases, there was a span of 14 bases. Per the germline V gene, CDR1 is MRHNA and CDR2 is SNTAGT. This CDR3 has 15 amino acids. Here the CDR3 DNA reads TGTGCCAGCAGTGTGGAGCTGGCGTTGTACAATGAGCAGTTCTTC. Translated: CASSVELALYNEQFF.

This rearrangement joins TRBV20-1 to TRBJ1-1, with no clear D. This CDR3 comprises 11 residues. From germline, CDR1 is DFQATT and CDR2 SNEGSKA (reference sequence). Trimming took off 5 bases at V and 7 bases at J, with 11 bases between the two ends. The CDR3 region is CSAGYMIEAFF. CDR3 coding DNA: TGCAGTGCTGGTTACATGATTGAAGCTTTCTTT.